This entry features one T cell receptor (beta chain) sequence. The clone's antigen remains unknown. Base qualities are missing; no much larger clone stands one base away. CDR1 and CDR2, per the germline V gene, are MRHNA and SNTAGT. V gives up 6 bases and J gives up 0 bases, and the segment between their germline ends measures 11 bases. The CDR3 starts with the cysteine, ends with the phenylalanine, and has 14 residues. The read is trimmed to its CDR3 DNA, 42 bases read in frame from base 1. TCRbeta CDR3 regions were amplified from genomic DNA using the immunoSEQ Assay, a bias-controlled multiplex PCR. Regarding the original processing steps: The number of nucleated cells in each sample was estimated from the amplification of reference gene primers within the assay. To quantify the absolute abundance of each unique TCRbeta CDR3 rearrangement, sequence reads were collapsed and filtered. For each sample, productive Simpson clonality was calculated by taking the square root of Simpson's diversity index across productive rearrangements. TCRdb limited this immuneACCESS table to in-frame rearrangements with V and J called. A share of clones is missing; checked studies link under half to unresolved V genes, and the rest is unexplained. V, J and clone size are those of that table, while D and trimming were read from the DNA. The sample data list approximately 300,000 clones, and around 89% of these were observed just once. Of the sample, 4% falls within the top ten clones.

The collaborating institutions used their own protocols to collect whole blood in K2EDTA tubes. For TCRbeta analysis, collaborators shipped samples in one of three forms: frozen whole blood, isolated PBMCs, or DNA extracted from either of those sample types. The data are from a study of blood T cell repertoires in COVID-19 (dated by TCRdb to the early 2020s). Context from the whole study: The collaborator samples originated in the United States, Italy and Spain and spanned the acute and convalescent phases of COVID-19. Deeply sampled blood TCRbeta repertoires from subjects exposed to, actively infected with, or recovered from COVID-19 were included in the dataset. The repertoires were made available in a free public database intended to serve as a resource for research on the immune response to SARS-CoV-2. HLA class I and class II types, where available, came from metadata supplied by the sample provider rather than from assay-based typing. A de-identified subject ID, COVID-19 status, age in years and sex were almost always included in the sample metadata. The material from the prospective study consisted of cDNA or gDNA derived from T cells, B-cell-depleted T cells, or PBMCs. The samples were drawn from two sources: the first 160 participants of the ongoing ImmuneRACE study, and 950 to 1,500 subjects contributed by 6 global collaborators.

Findings and caveats that apply to the study as a whole: The amount of clinical and demographic metadata varied by source and participant and was provided uncurated.

Sequencing was performed on peripheral blood. The receptor chain draws on TRBV6-4 and TRBJ1-1; the best D guess is TRBD1, with 5 bases matching. This clonotype originated in a woman aged 50 to 60 with active or convalescent COVID-19. Here is the DNA: TGTGCCAGCAGCGCCGGGGGGGTGAACACTGAAGCTTTCTTT. Its translation is CASSAGGVNTEAFF.